This T cell receptor (beta chain) was identified in a study of shared clonotypes between healthy human individuals. General study findings and limits: The study sampled only blood, and tissue repertoires likely differ. The naive CD4 repertoires of a handful of donors were compared, and around 5% of clonotypes were shared.

The naive CD8 subset, CD45RO-negative cells positively selected for CCR7, excluded terminally differentiated effector memory CD45RA+ cells. This CDR3 spans 14 amino acids. Germline loops: CDR1 MNHEY, CDR2 SVGAGI. Trimming shortened V by 2 bases and J by 3 bases, and 11 bases separated the two germline ends. Sequencing was performed with immunoSEQ multiplex PCR; in TCRdb, only in-frame clones are kept and a portion is missing. The profile shows roughly 2.1 million clones, roughly 91% of them singletons. A remark on this clone: As yet, its antigen is unknown.

This TCR came from a man aged 18 to 30 in good health. Some clones in this sample may be carry-over from other donors' samples. Material for sequencing was naive CD8+ T cells from PBMCs. The rearrangement joins TRBV6-5 to TRBJ2-7; D unresolved. DNA for the CDR3: TGTGCCAGCAGTTACAGGGTATCCCTCTACGAGCAGTACTTC. It yields the protein CASSYRVSLYEQYF.